What follows are 25 T cell receptor beta chains derived from one specimen sequenced in a study of T cell responses to AZD1222 COVID-19 vaccine. Profiling relied on immunoSEQ multiplex PCR, and the TCRdb table lists in-frame clones only, not all of them. The sample lists approximately 130,000 clones; around 89% were seen once. The sample was peripheral blood, taken on day 0 of MenACWY control vaccination. The receptor source for this set is an adult in good health.

This chain uses TRBV7-9 with TRBJ2-1; D ambiguous. CDR3 length equals 11 residues. The germline V and J ends were trimmed by 5 bases and 9 bases, with 8 bases remaining between them. From germline, CDR1 is SEHNR and CDR2 FQNEAQ (reference sequence). CDR3 region: CASSPRGEQFF. The CDR3 bases are TGTGCCAGCAGCCCCCGAGGTGAGCAGTTCTTC.

This chain uses TRBV13 with TRBJ2-5, with unresolved D. Germline loops: CDR1 PRHDT, CDR2 FYEKMQ (reference sequence). The CDR3 extends over 13 amino acids. The ends were cut back, 4 bases at V and 0 bases at J, with 6 bases in the middle. CDR3 DNA sequence: TGTGCCAGCAGCTCGGAGTACCAAGAGACCCAGTACTTC. It specifies CASSSEYQETQYF.

Worth noting for this clone: Compared with germline, one end of the junction differs, possibly owing to a read error. V is TRBV10-2 and J is TRBJ2-7; no clear D gene. The CDR3 contains 14 residues. CDR1 is WSHSY and CDR2 is SAAADI in the germline V gene. CDR3 residues: CASSEPGSSDEQYF. In DNA form, the CDR3 reads TGCGCCAGCAGTGAGCCCGGGTCCTCCGACGAGCAGTACTTC.

V usage is TRBV12-3 or TRBV12-4 and J usage is TRBJ2-3; D unresolved. This CDR3 spans 13 amino acids. The germline V and J ends were trimmed by 9 bases and 0 bases, with 10 bases remaining between them. CDR3: CASEMPSTDTQYF. CDR3 DNA sequence: TGTGCCAGTGAGATGCCTAGCACAGATACGCAGTATTTT.

CDR3 coding DNA: TGTGCCAGCGGCCGGGGTCCCAAGATCAATGAGCAGTTCTTC. Its translation: CASGRGPKINEQFF. The chain couples TRBV6-5 to TRBJ2-1; D might be TRBD2 (5 bases). The V and J ends lost 8 bases and 6 bases respectively, with 17 bases between them. This CDR3 is built from 14 residues. CDR1 and CDR2 (germline): MNHEY, SVGAGI.

This clone turned up a few times. The rearrangement links TRBV11-2 to TRBJ2-7; D is possibly TRBD2 (6 bases). The CDR3 sequence is 16 residues long. In germline, CDR1 is SGHAT, CDR2 FQNNGV. Trimming cost V 5 bases and J 0 bases, with 17 bases left between them. The chain's CDR3 is CASSPAEGISSYEQYF. The CDR3 DNA reads TGTGCCAGCAGCCCAGCGGAGGGGATAAGCTCCTACGAGCAGTACTTC. The complete variable domain, with remaining parts taken from reference TRBV11-2 and TRBJ2-7, reads EAGVAQSPRYKIIEKRQSVAFWCNPISGHATLYWYQQILGQGPKLLIQFQNNGVVDDSQLPKDRFSAERLKGVDSTLKIQPAKLEDSAVYLCASSPAEGISSYEQYFGPGTRLTVT.

The chain has TRBV10-3 and TRBJ2-7; D is possibly TRBD2 (5 bases). With 10 bases removed from V and 0 bases from J, the gap between germline ends came to 16 bases. The CDR3 covers 14 residues. The germline V gene encodes CDR1 ENHRY and CDR2 SYGVKD. The CDR3 nucleotides read TGTGCCACCCGTCCAGGACGGGACTCCTACGAGCAGTACTTC. The encoded protein is CATRPGRDSYEQYF.

The gene calls are TRBV19 and TRBJ1-2; 9 bases map to TRBD1. The CDR3 has 15 residues. Germline V gives CDR1 LNHDA, CDR2 SQIVND (reference sequence). V lost 5 bases and J lost 6; bases outside the gene matches: 10. The chain's CDR3 is CASSQWGTGRDGYTF. CDR3 sequence (DNA): TGTGCCAGTAGTCAATGGGGGACAGGGCGCGATGGCTACACCTTC. The variable domain in full, with the rest retrieved from reference TRBV19 and TRBJ1-2, is DGGITQSPKYLFRKEGQNVTLSCEQNLNHDAMYWYRQDPGQGLRLIYYSQIVNDFQKGDIAEGYSVSREKKESFPLTVTSAQKNPTAFYLCASSQWGTGRDGYTFGSGTRLTVV.

CDR3 DNA sequence: TGTGCCAGCAGCCCTAGACAGGGAGTCTCACCCCTCCACTTT. Residues: CASSPRQGVSPLHF. The J gene is TRBJ1-6, the V gene TRBV4-2; 7 bases are a match to TRBD1. Germline V gene data show CDR1 as LGHNA and CDR2 as YNFKEQ. The CDR3 is 14 residues long. After removal of 4 bases from V and 10 bases from J, the junction contained 7 bases not matched to a gene.

This chain connects TRBV2 to TRBJ1-1; D remains ambiguous. Germline CDR1 SNHLY, CDR2 FYNNEI. This CDR3 has 14 residues. V was pared by 6 bases and J by 1 base, with 12 bases between. As DNA, the CDR3 is TGTGCCAGCAGCTACACGGCTCCGAACACTGAAGCTTTCTTT. This translates into CASSYTAPNTEAFF. The variable domain in full, completed from reference TRBV2 and TRBJ1-1, reads EPEVTQTPSHQVTQMGQEVILRCVPISNHLYFYWYRQILGQKVEFLVSFYNNEISEKSEIFDDQFSVERPDGSNFTLKIRSTKLEDSAMYFCASSYTAPNTEAFFGQGTRLTVV.

The chain has TRBV6-2 or TRBV6-3 and TRBJ1-1; D is undetermined. Trimming removed 6 bases from V and 2 bases from J, with 10 bases in between. The CDR3 is 13 amino acids. The germline gives CDR1 MNHEY, CDR2 SVGEGT. CDR3 residues: CASSENYNTEAFF. CDR3 DNA: TGTGCCAGCAGCGAGAATTATAACACTGAAGCTTTCTTT.

In its sample, this clone was seen once. The V and J genes are TRBV18 and TRBJ1-5; 7 nucleotides agree with TRBD1. The V and J ends lost 5 bases and 5 bases, in that order; junction bases with no gene match: 3. Germline CDR1 and CDR2: KGHSH and LQKENI. The CDR3 has 13 amino acids. Here the CDR3 DNA reads TGTGCCAGCTCAGCAGGGGGGGATCAGCCCCAGCATTTT. Translated, it gives CASSAGGDQPQHF. The complete variable domain, with remaining parts taken from reference TRBV18 and TRBJ1-5, reads NAGVMQNPRHLVRRRGQEARLRCSPMKGHSHVYWYRQLPEEGLKFMVYLQKENIIDESGMPKERFSAEFPKEGPSILRIQQVVRGDSAAYFCASSAGGDQPQHFGDGTRLSIL.

This clone was found a few times. The CDR3: CASSSALGGAADTQYF. In DNA, the CDR3 is TGCGCCAGCAGCTCGGCCCTAGGGGGCGCTGCAGATACGCAGTATTTT. The chain joins TRBV5-1 to TRBJ2-3, with 7 nucleotides matching TRBD1. The junction had 11 bases not matched to a gene; V was cut back by 3 bases and J by 4 bases. The V gene's germline CDR1 is SGHRS and CDR2 YFSETQ. The CDR3 has 16 residues.

The chain combines TRBV7-2 with TRBJ2-2; D assignment may be TRBD1 or TRBD2 (6 bases each). CDR1 SGHTA and CDR2 FQGNSA come from the germline V gene. V lost 3 bases and J lost 5, with 13 bases in between. This CDR3 is 15 amino acids long. The CDR3 sequence is CASSFRGAGTGELFF. The CDR3 DNA sequence: TGTGCCAGCAGCTTTAGGGGGGCAGGTACCGGGGAGCTGTTTTTT.

The chain joins TRBV11-3 to TRBJ2-7, with TRBD2 matching 7 bases. Germline trimming cut 1 base from V and 4 bases from J; bases unmatched to any gene: 4. The CDR3 length is 14 residues. Germline loops: CDR1 SGHNT, CDR2 YENEEA. The CDR3 loop reads CASSLGGSSYEQYF. CDR3 in DNA: TGTGCCAGCAGCTTAGGCGGGAGTTCGTACGAGCAGTACTTC.

The chain is built from TRBV5-4 and TRBJ2-1, with 12 nucleotides matching TRBD2. The CDR3 has 16 residues. The V segment lost 4 bases and the J segment 8 bases; nucleotides outside the gene matches: 10. Germline V gives CDR1 SGHNT, CDR2 YYREEE (reference sequence). CDR3 DNA: TGTGCCAGCAGCCGTGGACTAGCGGGACCTAGGGATGAGCAGTTCTTC. It yields the protein CASSRGLAGPRDEQFF.

The V call is TRBV2, the J call TRBJ1-2; D is uncertain. CDR3 length: 17 residues. Deletions cut 0 bases from V and 7 bases from J, with 21 bases between. Germline V CDR1 and CDR2: SNHLY, FYNNEI. The CDR3: CASSEARANPSTSGYTF. CDR3 coding DNA: TGTGCCAGCAGTGAAGCACGAGCCAATCCATCGACTAGTGGCTACACCTTC.

This sequence joins TRBV27 and TRBJ1-5, with 7 bases lining up with TRBD1. Germline V gene sequence: CDR1 MNHEY, CDR2 SMNVEV (reference sequence). The CDR3 runs to 16 residues. V trimming: 8 bases; J trimming: 2 bases; junction bases outside the gene matches: 12. The CDR3, as DNA: TGTGCCAGCGGGGGACAGCCTTTGATTGGCAATCAGCCCCAGCATTTT. Its protein product is CASGGQPLIGNQPQHF.

The chain joins TRBV6-1 to TRBJ2-1; the match to TRBD2 covers 7 bases. The germline CDR1 and CDR2 sequences are MNHNS and SASEGT. The V segment lost 2 bases and the J segment 5 bases; nucleotides outside the gene matches: 3. CDR3 length: 14 amino acids. The CDR3: CASSEQGGNNEQFF. CDR3 DNA sequence: TGTGCCAGCAGTGAACAGGGAGGGAACAATGAGCAGTTCTTC.

This rearrangement joins TRBV27 to TRBJ2-3; D perhaps matches TRBD1 (5 bases). Germline CDR1 is MNHEY and CDR2 is SMNVEV (reference sequence). This CDR3 region has 17 residues. V lost 4 bases, J lost 4 bases, and 21 bases lay in between. The CDR3 nucleotides are TGTGCCAGCAGTTATCTAGGCAGGGAACCCAACCCAGATACGCAGTATTTT. Its translation: CASSYLGREPNPDTQYF.

The chain recombines TRBV4-1 with TRBJ1-2; tentatively, D is TRBD1 (5 bases). Trimming took off 0 bases at V and 9 bases at J, with 14 bases between the two ends. The length of the CDR3 is 14 residues. Germline CDR1 is MGHRA and CDR2 is YSYEKL. CDR3 sequence reads: CASSQDWAEGRYTF. The CDR3 DNA follows: TGCGCCAGCAGCCAAGATTGGGCCGAGGGACGCTACACCTTC.

The chain joins TRBV6-2 or TRBV6-3 to TRBJ2-7; tentative D call: TRBD1 (6 bases). Trimming took off 4 bases at V and 5 bases at J, with 12 bases between the two ends. The germline CDR1 and CDR2 sequences are MNHEY and SVGEGT. The CDR3 spans 13 residues. CDR3 protein: CASSSTGFNEQYF. Here the CDR3 DNA reads TGTGCCAGCAGTTCCACAGGGTTCAACGAGCAGTACTTC.

This sequence joins TRBV19 and TRBJ2-5; D might be TRBD1 (6 bases). CDR1 is LNHDA and CDR2 is SQIVND in the germline V gene (reference sequence). Trimming cost V 7 bases and J 4 bases, with 16 bases left between them. The CDR3 covers 14 residues. CDR3 DNA sequence: TGTGCCAGTACTAATAGGGGGTCGGCAGAGACCCAGTACTTC. Its protein is CASTNRGSAETQYF.

This clone was recorded a few times. The same CDR3 can be traced to other DNA sequences in this sample. This chain links TRBV12-3 or TRBV12-4 with TRBJ1-2, with TRBD1 matching over 7 bases. The CDR3 sequence is 13 residues long. The trim removed 6 bases at V and 6 bases at J, leaving 7 bases unmatched. The CDR3 spells CASSPDRADGYTF. CDR3 coding DNA: TGTGCCAGCAGCCCCGACAGGGCGGATGGCTACACCTTC.

This chain links TRBV11-2 with TRBJ2-2, with D possibly TRBD2 on 5 matching bases. The CDR3 has 13 residues. V was cut by 1 base and J by 5 bases, with 5 bases left in between. In germline, CDR1 is SGHAT, CDR2 FQNNGV. CDR3 region: CASSLAGTGELFF. The CDR3 nucleotides read TGTGCCAGCAGCTTAGCGGGAACCGGGGAGCTGTTTTTT.